This note documents a single T cell receptor (beta chain) sequence. What this receptor recognizes is not known. It has no much larger one-base neighbor in the sample; base qualities were not kept. CD8 naive samples were CD45RO-negative cells positively selected for CCR7, giving a CD45RA+CCR7+ population that excluded TemRA cells. The donors were healthy, HIV-negative adults with no recently reported acute infections or vaccinations. Only Caucasian adults living in Nashville, Tennessee, USA were represented among the donors. After blood collection by leukapheresis, PBMCs were isolated using Ficoll-Histopaque density gradient centrifugation and then cryopreserved in the vapor phase of liquid nitrogen. Analytical flow cytometry was used to check the purity and quantity of every magnetically sorted T cell population. Genomic DNA was isolated from each sorted fraction and quantified by UV absorbance on a Nanodrop 2000c.

This record belongs to a study of shared clonotypes between healthy human individuals (TCRdb year 2020). The study in broad terms: The cohort included a few men and two women between 18 and 49 years of age. For each donor, CD4 naive and CD4 memory were each given three plates, CD8 naive was given two plates, and CD8 memory was given one plate. The study deeply sequenced blood TCR repertoires of about 5 healthy adults to estimate repertoire size and the extent of clonotype sharing between individuals. To increase sequencing depth and limit assay-specific biases, TCR repertoire library preparation and sequencing were carried out by different laboratories using diverse techniques. Leukapheresis yielded between about 0.94 and 8.9 billion PBMCs per donor. Here is what the overall study found, with its caveats: The small number of donors limited the genetic and exposure-history diversity represented. Higher generation probabilities were observed for clonotypes shared by all four sorted-subset donors than for non-shared clonotypes. Sampling was restricted to blood, and TCR repertoires in tissues likely differ from the TCR repertoires found in blood. About 4.5% of naive CD4, roughly 3.5% of naive CD8, approximately 2.2% of memory CD4, and less than 0.45% of memory CD8 clonotypes were shared across a few donors. Naive subsets generally had larger estimated clonotype richness than memory subsets did. Even with the large sequencing depth, rarefaction of the sorted-subset datasets indicated that sequencing was incomplete. Pairwise subsampling indicated that sequencing depth was expected to affect the degree of clonotype sharing among donors.

Using the deep immunoSEQ assay, multiplex PCR amplified TCR CDR3 regions from genomic DNA. Extracted genomic DNA from each cell subset was spread evenly across all wells of several immunoSEQ 96-well plates, with each plate serving as a replicate. For sorted subsets, about 200 ng genomic DNA, equal to 25,000 to 35,000 T cell genomes, was loaded into each replicate PCR. Purified libraries were quantified with a Qubit 3.0 fluorometer, sized on a Bioanalyzer 2100, and re-quantified with the KAPA Library Quantification kit. Each immunoSEQ 96-well plate was sequenced on its own single-read 150-cycle Illumina NextSeq 550 flow cell. The authors' analysis ran thus. Because the immunoSEQ output included only junctional sequences and no quality scores, the filtering could not be the same as the filtering used for full-length reads. To assign V/J genes and CDR3, sequences were annotated using PyIR, a Python wrapper for IgBLAST v1.9, with IMGT germline references. Reads were filtered out if the reads had weak V/J assignments (E-value above 1e-6), no CDR3, stop codons, out-of-frame junctions, or ambiguous translated residues. A V3J clonotype was defined by an identical inferred V gene, J gene, and CDR3 amino acid sequence. The percentage overlap between two repertoires was calculated by dividing the number of shared unique clonotypes by the size of the smaller repertoire. Repertoire richness was assessed with RTK rarefaction, the Chao1 estimator, and Recon v2.1 estimates of unobserved clonotypes. OLGA was used to compute generation probabilities for all TCRbeta clonotypes that the gDNA method yielded from a handful of donors. In its TCRdb copy, this immuneACCESS table keeps in-frame sequences only and misses some clones. Where compared with another copy, unresolved V genes explain less than half of these, and the others have no known cause. V and J calls plus clone size are reproduced from that table; the DNA served to infer D and trimming. Recorded for this sample are some 800,000 clones; around 92% of them occurred a single time. The ten largest clones capture less than 25% of the sample.

The CDR3 numbers 17 residues from cysteine through phenylalanine. The retained sequence is limited to the CDR3, 51 bases, with the frame set at the first base. The chain employs TRBV21-1 and TRBJ2-6; TRBD2 was called by the table and not checked on the DNA. TRBV21-1 is assigned pseudogene status. The origin of this receptor is a man younger than 40 in good health. The sequenced sample consisted of naive CD8+ T cells sorted from blood. What this sample's cell subset or site label stands for: CD45RA+CCR7+. The CDR3 protein: CASSKVISVRGANVLTF. The DNA reads TGTGCCAGCAGCAAAGTGATCTCGGTGAGGGGGGCCAACGTCCTGACTTTC.